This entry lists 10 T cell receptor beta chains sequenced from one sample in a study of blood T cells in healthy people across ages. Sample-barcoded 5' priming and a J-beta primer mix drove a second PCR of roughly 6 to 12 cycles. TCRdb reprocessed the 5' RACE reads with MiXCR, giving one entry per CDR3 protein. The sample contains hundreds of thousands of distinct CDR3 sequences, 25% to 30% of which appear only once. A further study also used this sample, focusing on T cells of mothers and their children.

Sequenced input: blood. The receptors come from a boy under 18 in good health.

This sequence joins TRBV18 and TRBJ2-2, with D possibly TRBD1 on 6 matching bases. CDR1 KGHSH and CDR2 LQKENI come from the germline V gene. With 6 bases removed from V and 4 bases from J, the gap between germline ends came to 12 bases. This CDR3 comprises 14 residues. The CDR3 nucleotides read TGTGCCAGCTCCGTACAACAGGGCACCGGGGAGCTGTTTTTT. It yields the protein CASSVQQGTGELFF. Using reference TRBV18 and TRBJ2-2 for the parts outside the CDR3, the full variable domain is NAGVMQNPRHLVRRRGQEARLRCSPMKGHSHVYWYRQLPEEGLKFMVYLQKENIIDESGMPKERFSAEFPKEGPSILRIQQVVRGDSAAYFCASSVQQGTGELFFGEGSRLTVL.

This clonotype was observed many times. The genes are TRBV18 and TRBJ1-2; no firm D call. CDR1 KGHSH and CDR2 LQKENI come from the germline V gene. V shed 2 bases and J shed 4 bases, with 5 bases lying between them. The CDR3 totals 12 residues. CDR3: CASSPEGYGYTF. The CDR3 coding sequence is TGTGCCAGCTCACCAGAGGGCTATGGCTACACCTTC.

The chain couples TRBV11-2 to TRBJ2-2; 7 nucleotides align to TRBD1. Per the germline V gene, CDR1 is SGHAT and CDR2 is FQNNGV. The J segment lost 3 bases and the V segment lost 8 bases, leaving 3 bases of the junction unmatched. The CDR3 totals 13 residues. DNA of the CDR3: TGTGCCAGCCAGGGACAGCACACCGGGGAGCTGTTTTTT. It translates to CASQGQHTGELFF.

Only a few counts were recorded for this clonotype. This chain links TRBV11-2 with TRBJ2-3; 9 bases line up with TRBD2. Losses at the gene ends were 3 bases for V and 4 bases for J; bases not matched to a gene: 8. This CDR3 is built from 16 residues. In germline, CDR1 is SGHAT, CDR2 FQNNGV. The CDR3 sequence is CASSLRLAGIADTQYF. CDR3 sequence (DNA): TGTGCCAGCAGCTTGAGGCTAGCGGGGATTGCAGATACGCAGTATTTT. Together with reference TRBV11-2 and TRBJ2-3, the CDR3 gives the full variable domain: EAGVAQSPRYKIIEKRQSVAFWCNPISGHATLYWYQQILGQGPKLLIQFQNNGVVDDSQLPKDRFSAERLKGVDSTLKIQPAKLEDSAVYLCASSLRLAGIADTQYFGPGTRLTVL.

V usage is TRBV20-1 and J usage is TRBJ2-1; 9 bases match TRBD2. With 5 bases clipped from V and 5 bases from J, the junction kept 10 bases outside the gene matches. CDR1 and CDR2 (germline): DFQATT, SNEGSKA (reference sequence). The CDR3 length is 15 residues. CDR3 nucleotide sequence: TGCAGTGCTCCTCTCCTAGCGGGGACTAACAATGAGCAGTTCTTC. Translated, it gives CSAPLLAGTNNEQFF.

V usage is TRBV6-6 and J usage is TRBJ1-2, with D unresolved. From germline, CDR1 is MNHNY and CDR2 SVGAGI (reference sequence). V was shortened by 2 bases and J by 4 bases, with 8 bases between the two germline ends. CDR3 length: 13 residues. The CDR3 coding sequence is TGTGCCAGCAGTTACGCTCCAGGCTATGGCTACACCTTC. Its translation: CASSYAPGYGYTF.

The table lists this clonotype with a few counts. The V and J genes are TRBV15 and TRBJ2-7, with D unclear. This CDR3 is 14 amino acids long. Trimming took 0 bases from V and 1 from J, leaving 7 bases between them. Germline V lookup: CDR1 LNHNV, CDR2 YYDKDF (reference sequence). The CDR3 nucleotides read TGTGCCACCAGCAGAGATGAGCATTCCTACGAGCAGTACTTC. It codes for CATSRDEHSYEQYF.

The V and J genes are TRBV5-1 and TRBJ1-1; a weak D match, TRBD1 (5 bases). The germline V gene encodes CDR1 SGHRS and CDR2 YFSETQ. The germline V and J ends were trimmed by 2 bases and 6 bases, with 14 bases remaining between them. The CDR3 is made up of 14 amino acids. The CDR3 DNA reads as TGCGCCAGCAGCTTCTCTCCCGACAGCGCTGAAGCTTTCTTT. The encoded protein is CASSFSPDSAEAFF.

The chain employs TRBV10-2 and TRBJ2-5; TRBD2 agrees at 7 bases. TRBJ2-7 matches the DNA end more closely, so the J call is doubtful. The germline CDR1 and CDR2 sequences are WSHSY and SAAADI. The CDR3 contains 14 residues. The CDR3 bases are TGCGCCAGCAATATTCGGGGGGTCTCCTACGAGCAGTACTTC. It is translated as CASNIRGVSYEQYF.

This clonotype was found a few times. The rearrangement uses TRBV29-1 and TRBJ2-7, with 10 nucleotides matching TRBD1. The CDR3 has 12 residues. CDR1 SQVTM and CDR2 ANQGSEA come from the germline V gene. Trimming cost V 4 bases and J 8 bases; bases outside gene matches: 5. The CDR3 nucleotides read TGCAGCGTTGCCCCGGGACAGGGGAAGCAGTACTTC. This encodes CSVAPGQGKQYF.